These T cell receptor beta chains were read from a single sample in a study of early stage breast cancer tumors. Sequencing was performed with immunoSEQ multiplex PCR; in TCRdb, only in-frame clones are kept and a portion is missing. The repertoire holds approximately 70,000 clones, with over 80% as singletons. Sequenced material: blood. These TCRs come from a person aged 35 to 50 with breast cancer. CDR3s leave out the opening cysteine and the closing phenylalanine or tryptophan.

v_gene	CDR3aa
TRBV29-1	SVEVKQANTGELF
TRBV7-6	ASSSFSYEQY
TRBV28	ASTATGVGAKNIQY
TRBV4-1	ASSQDRGNTEAF
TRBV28	ASSLRGPNEKLF
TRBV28	ASRISTGQGRVGYT
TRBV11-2	ASSLPDRVGTEAF
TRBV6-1	ASSLPGKGNEKLF
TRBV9	ASSPSGTKNTEAF
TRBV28	ASRSLHPTDTQY
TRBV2	ASTPGGVAF
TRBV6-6	ASSSPTRINTEAF
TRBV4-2	ASSHADRDPEAF
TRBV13	ASSSQGIGEKLF
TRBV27	ASSLTGTGFGQPQH
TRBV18	ASSLQLATNTGELF
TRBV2	ASSEQERETGQY